This is a list of T cell receptor beta chains from one sample in a study of T cells in Graves' hyperthyroidism and ophthalmopathy. In TCRdb, the multiplex PCR reads were re-called with MiXCR into one record per CDR3 protein. The data show 300,000 to 500,000 distinct CDR3 sequences, about 14% seen once. Sequenced material: blood. These receptors were obtained from a man in his forties or fifties with Graves' ophthalmopathy. Both conserved end residues are part of each CDR3. D genes are given only for firm matches.

J gene: TRBJ2-1; D gene: .; V gene: TRBV5-5; CDR3 protein: CASSLVSGGIYNEQFF
J gene: TRBJ1-2; D gene: .; V gene: TRBV9; CDR3 protein: CASSGILRGNNYGYTF
J gene: TRBJ1-1; D gene: .; V gene: TRBV30; CDR3 protein: CAWSGDTEAFF
J gene: TRBJ2-5; D gene: TRBD2; V gene: TRBV11-2; CDR3 protein: CASSRETSPGTKFDF
J gene: TRBJ2-4; D gene: TRBD1; V gene: TRBV10-3; CDR3 protein: CAIWTGRAKNIQYF
J gene: TRBJ1-5; D gene: TRBD1; V gene: TRBV19; CDR3 protein: CASNPTGTVFDQPQHF
J gene: TRBJ2-2; D gene: .; V gene: TRBV20-1; CDR3 protein: CSASTPILNTGELFF
J gene: TRBJ2-5; D gene: TRBD1; V gene: TRBV20-1; CDR3 protein: CSASNPTGVRETQYF
J gene: TRBJ2-1; D gene: .; V gene: TRBV9; CDR3 protein: CASSEGDQYNEQFF
J gene: TRBJ1-3; D gene: TRBD1; V gene: TRBV6-2/TRBV6-3; CDR3 protein: CASSYEGASSGNTTYF
J gene: TRBJ2-7; D gene: TRBD2; V gene: TRBV20-1; CDR3 protein: CSARGTSGEYEQYF
J gene: TRBJ1-6; D gene: TRBD1; V gene: TRBV18; CDR3 protein: CASSPTQDRGYSPLHF
J gene: TRBJ1-2; D gene: .; V gene: TRBV5-6; CDR3 protein: CASSHSGNYGYTF
J gene: TRBJ2-7; D gene: .; V gene: TRBV7-9; CDR3 protein: CASSLEGLVEQYF
J gene: TRBJ2-7; D gene: .; V gene: TRBV28; CDR3 protein: CASTQGRAYEQYF
J gene: TRBJ2-1; D gene: TRBD1; V gene: TRBV6-5; CDR3 protein: CASSYTGTGAFNEQFF
J gene: TRBJ2-7; D gene: TRBD2; V gene: TRBV28; CDR3 protein: CASSLLFGVGGKSYEQYF
J gene: TRBJ2-7; D gene: .; V gene: TRBV11-2; CDR3 protein: CASSAQWASYEQYF
J gene: TRBJ2-7; D gene: TRBD1; V gene: TRBV19; CDR3 protein: CASSMGQGVDEQYF
J gene: TRBJ2-1; D gene: .; V gene: TRBV28; CDR3 protein: CASCPALSSYNEQFF
J gene: TRBJ2-3; D gene: TRBD2; V gene: TRBV29-1; CDR3 protein: CSVDPFAGVEDTQYF
J gene: TRBJ2-7; D gene: .; V gene: TRBV2; CDR3 protein: CASSEWPSESTKQYF
J gene: TRBJ1-2; D gene: TRBD1; V gene: TRBV6-1; CDR3 protein: CASSYPGQARGYTF
J gene: TRBJ1-5; D gene: .; V gene: TRBV20-1; CDR3 protein: CSASTGGQPQHF
J gene: TRBJ2-2; D gene: .; V gene: TRBV6-1; CDR3 protein: CASRASGPGELFF
J gene: TRBJ1-1; D gene: TRBD1; V gene: TRBV2; CDR3 protein: CASSDQGASTEAFF
J gene: TRBJ2-1; D gene: .; V gene: TRBV20-1; CDR3 protein: CSSNSGNSYNEQFF
J gene: TRBJ2-5; D gene: .; V gene: TRBV20-1; CDR3 protein: CSARSREPTETQYF
J gene: TRBJ2-1; D gene: TRBD2; V gene: TRBV19; CDR3 protein: CASSKLAGSYNEQFF
J gene: TRBJ2-2; D gene: .; V gene: TRBV5-1; CDR3 protein: CASSLRLATTGELFF
J gene: TRBJ2-3; D gene: .; V gene: TRBV11-2; CDR3 protein: CASSLEASGTDTQYF
J gene: TRBJ2-7; D gene: TRBD2; V gene: TRBV5-1; CDR3 protein: CASGTPTQGTSGIYEQYF
J gene: TRBJ1-5; D gene: TRBD1; V gene: TRBV19; CDR3 protein: CASTRTGVSNQPQHF
J gene: TRBJ2-5; D gene: TRBD2; V gene: TRBV20-1; CDR3 protein: CSAVAGGPSETQYF
J gene: TRBJ2-1; D gene: TRBD1; V gene: TRBV29-1; CDR3 protein: CSVARDRARNEQFF
J gene: TRBJ2-7; D gene: TRBD2; V gene: TRBV27; CDR3 protein: CASSGGEIPGYEQYF